These 27 T cell receptor beta chains share one sample of origin, sequenced in a study of CD8+ T cells in alopecia areata. Reverse transcription of extracted RNA yielded cDNA, which provided the sequencing template. The data were produced by immunoSEQ multiplex PCR, yet TCRdb's version contains in-frame clones alone and is incomplete. The sample lists 95,000 to 110,000 clones; 45% to 60% were seen once. Sequencing input: CD4+ T cells sorted from blood. The origin of the receptors is a human donor in good health.

This clone turned up a few times. The V gene is TRBV18, the J gene TRBJ2-6; D unclear. The germline gives CDR1 KGHSH, CDR2 LQKENI. The CDR3 extends over 15 amino acids. V shed 3 bases and J shed 0 bases, with 6 bases lying between them. CDR3 bases: TGTGCCAGCTCACCGGAACCCTCTGGGGCCAACGTCCTGACTTTC. Translation gives CASSPEPSGANVLTF.

This clone was seen a few times. This sequence joins TRBV28 and TRBJ1-4; D perhaps matches TRBD1 (5 bases). CDR1 and CDR2 (germline): MDHEN, SYDVKM. The V end lost 10 bases, the J end lost 7 bases, and 16 bases lay between the germline ends. The CDR3 totals 13 residues. The CDR3 bases are TGTGCCACCGGAACGGGACGATTTGAAAAACTGTTTTTT. Residues: CATGTGRFEKLFF.

This clone was detected once. This sample also contains other DNA sequences that code for the same CDR3. The V and J genes are TRBV7-2 and TRBJ2-5; a possible D gene is TRBD1 (6 bases). The CDR3 spans 14 residues. Trimming pared 1 base from V and 1 base from J, leaving 7 bases between. Germline CDR1 reads SGHTA; CDR2 reads FQGNSA. CDR3 nucleotides: TGTGCCAGCAGCTTAGACAGGGTCCAAGAGACCCAGTACTTC. It is translated as CASSLDRVQETQYF. Full variable domain (outside the CDR3, taken from reference TRBV7-2 and TRBJ2-5): GAGVSQSPSNKVTEKGKDVELRCDPISGHTALYWYRQSLGQGLEFLIYFQGNSAPDKSGLPSDRFSAERTGGSVSTLTIQRTQQEDSAVYLCASSLDRVQETQYFGPGTRLLVL.

This clone was observed a handful of times. The rearrangement joins TRBV25-1 to TRBJ2-7, with D possibly matching TRBD2 (6 bases). Trimming took off 1 base at V and 0 bases at J, with 7 bases between the two ends. The CDR3 spans 14 residues. CDR1 is MGHDK and CDR2 is SYGVNS in the germline V gene. CDR3 sequence: CASSESGDSYEQYF. In DNA, the CDR3 is TGTGCCAGCAGTGAATCGGGAGACTCCTACGAGCAGTACTTC.

The CDR3 region is CASSLAGTELYGYTF. CDR3 coding DNA: TGTGCCAGCAGCTTAGCGGGGACGGAACTCTATGGCTACACCTTC. V usage is TRBV7-2 and J usage is TRBJ1-2; D is possibly TRBD1 (5 bases). Germline CDR1 and CDR2: SGHTA and FQGNSA. Trimming cost V 0 bases and J 4 bases, with 12 bases left between them. CDR3 length equals 15 residues.

This sequence joins TRBV7-2 and TRBJ1-4; 8 bases fit TRBD1. Germline CDR1 reads SGHTA; CDR2 reads FQGNSA. The CDR3 is 15 amino acids. After removal of 3 bases from V and 7 bases from J, the junction contained 7 bases not matched to a gene. In DNA, the CDR3 is TGTGCCAGCAGCTTGACGACAGGGGCGGGTGAAAAACTGTTTTTT. Its translation is CASSLTTGAGEKLFF.

This chain links TRBV30 with TRBJ1-3, with D perhaps matching TRBD1 (6 bases). The ends were cut back, 5 bases at V and 4 bases at J, with 9 bases in the middle. The CDR3 is 12 residues long. Germline CDR1 is GTSNPN and CDR2 is SVGIG (reference sequence). This CDR3 reads CAWGGLGNTIYF. The CDR3 DNA follows: TGTGCCTGGGGGGGCTTAGGAAACACCATATATTTT.

This chain connects TRBV15 to TRBJ2-6, with D tentatively TRBD1 or TRBD2 (5 bases each). Germline values: CDR1 LNHNV, CDR2 YYDKDF (reference sequence). V was clipped by 5 bases and J by 0 bases, with 8 bases between them. This CDR3 has 15 residues. As DNA, the CDR3 is TGTGCCACCAGCCGGGACGGCTCTGGGGCCAACGTCCTGACTTTC. Amino acids: CATSRDGSGANVLTF.

There are a few counts of this clone. J is TRBJ2-1 and V is TRBV9; D ambiguous. CDR3 size: 13 residues. In germline, CDR1 is SGDLS, CDR2 YYNGEE. V gave up 0 bases and J gave up 3 bases, with 4 bases separating them. CDR3 coding DNA: TGTGCCAGCAGCGTAGGGGTCTACAATGAGCAGTTCTTC. Translation gives CASSVGVYNEQFF.

The rearrangement uses TRBV7-2 and TRBJ2-5, with TRBD2 matching over 8 bases. Per germline, CDR1 SGHTA and CDR2 FQGNSA. The trim removed 6 bases at V and 2 bases at J, leaving 2 bases unmatched. This CDR3 is built from 13 residues. This chain's CDR3 is CASSRLAQETQYF. CDR3 sequence (DNA): TGTGCCAGCAGTCGACTAGCGCAAGAGACCCAGTACTTC.

This chain links TRBV11-2 with TRBJ2-3; D is possibly TRBD2 (6 bases). The V gene's germline CDR1 is SGHAT and CDR2 FQNNGV. Trimming left V 1 base short and J 2 bases short, with 10 bases between. The CDR3 covers 15 residues. CDR3 in DNA: TGTGCCAGCAGCTTAGGCGGGATAGTCACAGATACGCAGTATTTT. Translating it yields CASSLGGIVTDTQYF.

The table lists this clone with a few counts. The chain is built from TRBV29-1 and TRBJ2-2; D might be TRBD2 (5 bases). CDR3 size: 13 residues. V was shortened by 6 bases and J by 3 bases, with 11 bases between the two germline ends. Per the germline V gene, CDR1 is SQVTM and CDR2 is ANQGSEA. The CDR3 DNA sequence: TGCAGCGTCGCAGGACTTTACACCGGGGAGCTGTTTTTT. It yields the protein CSVAGLYTGELFF.

The rearrangement uses TRBV29-1 and TRBJ2-1, with 15 bases that match TRBD2. Germline values: CDR1 SQVTM, CDR2 ANQGSEA. V shed 6 bases and J 6 bases; nucleotides not matched to a gene: 9. This CDR3 comprises 16 residues. CDR3 coding DNA: TGCAGCGTCGCCTCGGGACTAGCGGGGGGATTCAATGAGCAGTTCTTC. The encoded protein is CSVASGLAGGFNEQFF.

The J gene is TRBJ1-2, the V gene TRBV29-1; D ambiguous. Germline lookup yields CDR1 SQVTM and CDR2 ANQGSEA. CDR3 length: 14 amino acids. V was trimmed by 3 bases and J by 1 base, leaving 12 bases between them. CDR3 loop: CSVERHFDNYGYTF. CDR3 DNA sequence: TGCAGCGTTGAGAGGCACTTCGATAACTATGGCTACACCTTC.

The CDR3 region is CASSLQGVGNYGYTF. The CDR3 DNA is TGTGCCAGCAGCCTACAGGGTGTGGGTAACTATGGCTACACCTTC. This chain uses TRBV27 with TRBJ1-2; a weak D match, TRBD1 (6 bases). Trimming pared 6 bases from V and 1 base from J, leaving 15 bases between. The CDR3 length is 15 residues. Germline V gene sequence: CDR1 MNHEY, CDR2 SMNVEV (reference sequence).

The gene calls are TRBV15 and TRBJ1-4; 7 bases agree with TRBD1. The CDR3 is made up of 15 amino acids. Germline loops: CDR1 LNHNV, CDR2 YYDKDF (reference sequence). The V and J ends lost 4 bases and 6 bases, in that order; junction bases with no gene match: 8. The CDR3 sequence: CATSTKQGMDEKLFF. In DNA, the CDR3 is TGTGCCACCAGCACAAAACAGGGGATGGATGAAAAACTGTTTTTT.

This clone was counted only a few times. V gene TRBV6-1 combines with J gene TRBJ2-5, with a possible D match to TRBD2 (5 bases). Trimming removed 3 bases from V and 4 bases from J, with 6 bases in between. The CDR3 spans 12 residues. Germline CDR1 and CDR2: MNHNS and SASEGT. The CDR3 nucleotides read TGTGCCAGCAGTGACAGCGGAGAGACCCAGTACTTC. Translated: CASSDSGETQYF.

The V call is TRBV5-6, the J call TRBJ1-2; no clear D gene. V shed 1 base and J shed 0 bases, with 22 bases lying between them. The CDR3 contains 19 residues. Germline V gives CDR1 SGHDT, CDR2 YYEEEE. The CDR3 nucleotides are TGTGCCAGCAGCTTGTATCGGGGTTCCAACGGAATATCTAACTATGGCTACACCTTC. This gives the protein CASSLYRGSNGISNYGYTF.

V is TRBV30 and J is TRBJ2-5; D gene uncertain. Germline values: CDR1 GTSNPN, CDR2 SVGIG (reference sequence). The CDR3 sequence is 13 residues long. With 3 bases removed from V and 7 bases from J, the gap between germline ends came to 15 bases. The CDR3 bases are TGTGCCTGGAGGATTGGCGGCGGTGGGACCCAGTACTTC. The encoded protein is CAWRIGGGGTQYF. Using reference TRBV30 and TRBJ2-5 for the parts outside the CDR3, the full variable domain is SQTIHQWPATLVQPVGSPLSLECTVEGTSNPNLYWYRQAAGRGLQLLFYSVGIGQISSEVPQNLSASRPQDRQFILSSKKLLLSDSGFYLCAWRIGGGGTQYFGPGTRLLVL.

The chain employs TRBV29-1 and TRBJ1-3; 7 positions agree with TRBD1. This CDR3 is built from 14 residues. The trim removed 3 bases at V and 3 bases at J, leaving 5 bases unmatched. The V gene's germline CDR1 is SQVTM and CDR2 ANQGSEA. CDR3 sequence reads: CSVDTGVIGNTIYF. The CDR3 nucleotides are TGCAGCGTTGACACAGGGGTAATTGGAAACACCATATATTTT.

V and J are TRBV29-1 and TRBJ1-2, with D maybe TRBD1 (5 bases). CDR3 length: 11 amino acids. The V and J ends lost 6 bases and 6 bases respectively, with 11 bases between them. Germline CDR1 SQVTM, CDR2 ANQGSEA. The CDR3 spells CSVEEGNGYTF. CDR3 in DNA: TGCAGCGTCGAGGAGGGGAATGGCTACACCTTC.

The chain carries TRBV14 and TRBJ2-7, with 7 bases fitting TRBD1. The junction had 2 bases not matched to a gene; V was cut back by 5 bases and J by 4 bases. The CDR3 is 12 residues long. In germline, CDR1 is SGHDN, CDR2 FVKESK. CDR3 in amino acids: CASSSQGYEQYF. CDR3 in DNA: TGTGCCAGCAGCTCACAGGGGTACGAGCAGTACTTC.

Details on this clone: A junction boundary mismatches the germline segment, possibly from a read error. This chain joins TRBV7-7 and TRBJ2-7, with 11 bases fitting TRBD1. There are 15 residues in the CDR3. Germline-derived CDR1 and CDR2 are SSHAT and FNYEAQ (reference sequence). In DNA form, the CDR3 reads TGTGCTAGCAGTACTGGACAGGGGGCGGCCTACGAGCAGTACTTC. Translating it yields CASSTGQGAAYEQYF.

V usage is TRBV29-1 and J usage is TRBJ1-5; D is undetermined. V shed 7 bases and J shed 5 bases, with 15 bases lying between them. Germline V lookup: CDR1 SQVTM, CDR2 ANQGSEA. CDR3 size: 13 residues. The CDR3 reads CSATGIGDQPQHF. CDR3 coding DNA: TGCAGCGCGACGGGGATCGGGGATCAGCCCCAGCATTTT.

This clone has a handful of counts. The CDR3 protein is CSVAGRGHKNTEAFF. The CDR3 DNA reads TGCAGCGTCGCGGGCCGGGGCCACAAGAACACTGAAGCTTTCTTT. The chain carries TRBV29-1 and TRBJ1-1, with D possibly TRBD1 on 5 matching bases. CDR3 length: 15 amino acids. V lost 6 bases and J lost 1, with 18 bases in between. Germline lookup yields CDR1 SQVTM and CDR2 ANQGSEA.

Written as DNA, the CDR3 is TGTGCCAGCAGCCCCCTGGACAGGGGGCTCCCCAACACCTTC. Residues: CASSPLDRGLPNTF. This chain uses TRBV7-2 with TRBJ1-2; 11 bases agree with TRBD1. With 5 bases clipped from V and 12 bases from J, the junction kept 11 bases outside the gene matches. This CDR3 region has 14 residues. Per germline, CDR1 SGHTA and CDR2 FQGNSA. Full variable domain (remainder filled in from reference TRBV7-2 and TRBJ1-2): GAGVSQSPSNKVTEKGKDVELRCDPISGHTALYWYRQSLGQGLEFLIYFQGNSAPDKSGLPSDRFSAERTGGSVSTLTIQRTQQEDSAVYLCASSPLDRGLPNTFGSGTRLTVV.

This clone was observed a few times. This chain uses TRBV9 with TRBJ2-3, with 10 nucleotides matching TRBD2. This CDR3 region has 17 residues. The V and J ends lost 0 bases and 5 bases, in that order; junction bases with no gene match: 9. CDR1 SGDLS and CDR2 YYNGEE come from the germline V gene. As DNA, the CDR3 is TGTGCCAGCAGCGTAGCTTCGAGCGGGGGGGCCCAAGATACGCAGTATTTT. This gives the protein CASSVASSGGAQDTQYF. Using reference TRBV9 and TRBJ2-3 for the parts outside the CDR3, the full variable domain is DSGVTQTPKHLITATGQRVTLRCSPRSGDLSVYWYQQSLDQGLQFLIQYYNGEERAKGNILERFSAQQFPDLHSELNLSSLELGDSALYFCASSVASSGGAQDTQYFGPGTRLTVL.